This is a list of T cell receptor beta chains from one sample in a study of cytomegalovirus exposure and HLA in healthy donors. Only in-frame clones appear in the TCRdb table, and some are missing; sequencing was by immunoSEQ multiplex PCR. The table records approximately 170,000 clones, roughly 88% of them present only once. Sequencing was performed on PBMCs. Every receptor here comes from a boy aged 2 to 10 in good health and CMV-seronegative. Both conserved end residues are trimmed from each CDR3. The order of the fields is clone size, CDR3 length, V gene, CDR3 protein. For some rows the clone size is stated as once, few or many, or as a class when expanded; others skip it.

clone_size: NA
cdr3_length: 13
v_call: TRBV19
cdr3_aa: ASSLRGASGNTIY

clone_size: NA
cdr3_length: 12
v_call: TRBV9
cdr3_aa: ASSKAGMNAEAF

clone_size: NA
cdr3_length: 10
v_call: TRBV29-1
cdr3_aa: SVGQGWNEQF

clone_size: NA
cdr3_length: 13
v_call: TRBV6-6
cdr3_aa: ASSRTSGSSYEQY

clone_size: NA
cdr3_length: 14
v_call: TRBV5-1
cdr3_aa: ASSLWQGGSGNTIY

clone_size: NA
cdr3_length: 12
v_call: TRBV7-2
cdr3_aa: ASSPTTGTYGYT

clone_size: NA
cdr3_length: 11
v_call: TRBV6-6
cdr3_aa: ASRERSSYEQY

clone_size: NA
cdr3_length: 12
v_call: TRBV30
cdr3_aa: AWSGAVRTGELF

clone_size: NA
cdr3_length: 13
v_call: TRBV25-1
cdr3_aa: ASSSPSATYNEQF

clone_size: NA
cdr3_length: 12
v_call: TRBV6-5
cdr3_aa: ASAEGAMNTEAF

clone_size: NA
cdr3_length: 13
v_call: TRBV11-3
cdr3_aa: ASSLDARGTDTQY

clone_size: NA
cdr3_length: 14
v_call: TRBV28
cdr3_aa: ASSLGGRAPQETQY

clone_size: NA
cdr3_length: 12
v_call: TRBV10-3
cdr3_aa: AISLPSGDDGYT

clone_size: few
cdr3_length: 13
v_call: TRBV4-3
cdr3_aa: ASSQESRGSTEAF

clone_size: once
cdr3_length: 13
v_call: TRBV7-3
cdr3_aa: ASSLSLAVGGEQF

clone_size: NA
cdr3_length: 11
v_call: TRBV19
cdr3_aa: ASKAGGNEKLF

clone_size: NA
cdr3_length: 12
v_call: TRBV5-1
cdr3_aa: ASSQQGSGNTIY

clone_size: once
cdr3_length: 13
v_call: TRBV11-2
cdr3_aa: ASSFSRVSDTEAF

clone_size: NA
cdr3_length: 15
v_call: TRBV7-9
cdr3_aa: ASSLRIDRPANYGYT

clone_size: NA
cdr3_length: 14
v_call: TRBV6-6
cdr3_aa: ASRDIGGPLDYGYT